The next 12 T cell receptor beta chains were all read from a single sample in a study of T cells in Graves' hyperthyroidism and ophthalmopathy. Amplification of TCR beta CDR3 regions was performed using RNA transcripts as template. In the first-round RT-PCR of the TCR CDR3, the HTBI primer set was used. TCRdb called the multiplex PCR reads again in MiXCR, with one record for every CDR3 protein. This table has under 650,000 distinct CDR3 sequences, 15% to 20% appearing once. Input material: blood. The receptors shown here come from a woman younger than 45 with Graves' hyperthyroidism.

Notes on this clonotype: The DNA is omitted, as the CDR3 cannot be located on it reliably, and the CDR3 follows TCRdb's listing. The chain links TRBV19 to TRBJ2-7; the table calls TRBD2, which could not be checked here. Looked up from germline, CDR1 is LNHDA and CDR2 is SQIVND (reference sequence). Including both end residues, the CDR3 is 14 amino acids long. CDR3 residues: CASTSGGSSYEQYF.

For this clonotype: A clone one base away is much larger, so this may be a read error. CDR3 in amino acids: CASSLPGQGTDTQYF. The CDR3 DNA reads TGTGCCAGCAGTTTACCGGGACAGGGGACAGATACGCAGTATTTT. The chain recombines TRBV28 with TRBJ2-3; 10 positions agree with TRBD1. This CDR3 has 15 amino acids. J was trimmed by 3 bases and V by 2 bases; bases with no gene match: 2. CDR1 is MDHEN, CDR2 SYDVKM, per germline. The full variable domain, its missing parts supplied by reference TRBV28 and TRBJ2-3, is DVKVTQSSRYLVKRTGEKVFLECVQDMDHENMFWYRQDPGLGLRLIYFSYDVKMKEKGDIPEGYSVSREKKERFSLILESASTNQTSMYLCASSLPGQGTDTQYFGPGTRLTVL.

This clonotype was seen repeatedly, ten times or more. In DNA, the CDR3 is TGTGCCAGCAGTTTTGGGGACAGGGACACAGATACGCAGTATTTT. It is translated as CASSFGDRDTDTQYF. The chain joins TRBV12-3 or TRBV12-4 to TRBJ2-3; 9 bases line up with TRBD1. V shed 3 bases and J 2 bases; nucleotides not matched to a gene: 3. This CDR3 spans 15 amino acids.

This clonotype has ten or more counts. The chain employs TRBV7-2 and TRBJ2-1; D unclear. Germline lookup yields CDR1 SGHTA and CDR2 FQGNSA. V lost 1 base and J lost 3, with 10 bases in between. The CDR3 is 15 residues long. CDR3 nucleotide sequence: TGTGCCAGCAGCTTAGAGGGTGTTGGCTACAATGAGCAGTTCTTC. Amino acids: CASSLEGVGYNEQFF.

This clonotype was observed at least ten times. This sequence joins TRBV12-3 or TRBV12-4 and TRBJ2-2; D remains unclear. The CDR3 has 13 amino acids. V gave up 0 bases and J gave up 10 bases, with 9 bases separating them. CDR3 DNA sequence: TGTGCCAGCAGTTTAGCAGGACCCTCGGAGCTGTTTTTT. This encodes CASSLAGPSELFF.

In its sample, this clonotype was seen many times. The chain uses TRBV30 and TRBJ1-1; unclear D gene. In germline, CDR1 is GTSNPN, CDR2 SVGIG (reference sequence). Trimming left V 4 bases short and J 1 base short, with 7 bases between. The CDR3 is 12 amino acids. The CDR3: CAWTPPNTEAFF. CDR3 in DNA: TGTGCCTGGACTCCCCCGAACACTGAAGCTTTCTTT.

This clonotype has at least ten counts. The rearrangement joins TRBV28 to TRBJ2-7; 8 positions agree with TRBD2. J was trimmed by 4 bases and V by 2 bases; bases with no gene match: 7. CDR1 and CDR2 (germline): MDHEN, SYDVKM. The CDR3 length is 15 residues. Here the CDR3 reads CASSLVAGGLYEQYF. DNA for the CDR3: TGTGCCAGCAGTTTAGTTGCGGGAGGTCTATACGAGCAGTACTTC.

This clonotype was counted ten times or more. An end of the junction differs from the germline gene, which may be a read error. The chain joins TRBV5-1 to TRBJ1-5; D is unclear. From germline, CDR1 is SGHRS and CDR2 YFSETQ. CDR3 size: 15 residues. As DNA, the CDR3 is TGTGCCAGCAGCTTAGAAGGGTATAGCAATCAGCCCCAGCATTTT. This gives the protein CASSLEGYSNQPQHF.

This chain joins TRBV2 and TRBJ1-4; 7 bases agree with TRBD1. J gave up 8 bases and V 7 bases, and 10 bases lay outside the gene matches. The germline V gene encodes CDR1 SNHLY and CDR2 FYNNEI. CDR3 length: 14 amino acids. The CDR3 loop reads CASKVGQENEKLFF. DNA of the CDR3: TGTGCCAGCAAAGTCGGACAGGAAAACGAAAAACTGTTTTTT.

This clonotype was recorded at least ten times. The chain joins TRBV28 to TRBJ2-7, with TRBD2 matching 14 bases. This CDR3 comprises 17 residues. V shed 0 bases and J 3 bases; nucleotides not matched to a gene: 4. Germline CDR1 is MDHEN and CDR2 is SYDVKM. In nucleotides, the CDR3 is TGTGCCAGCAGTTTATGGACTAGCGGGAGGGCCGGCTACGAGCAGTACTTC. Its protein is CASSLWTSGRAGYEQYF. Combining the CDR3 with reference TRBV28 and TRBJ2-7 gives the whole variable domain DVKVTQSSRYLVKRTGEKVFLECVQDMDHENMFWYRQDPGLGLRLIYFSYDVKMKEKGDIPEGYSVSREKKERFSLILESASTNQTSMYLCASSLWTSGRAGYEQYFGPGTRLTVT.

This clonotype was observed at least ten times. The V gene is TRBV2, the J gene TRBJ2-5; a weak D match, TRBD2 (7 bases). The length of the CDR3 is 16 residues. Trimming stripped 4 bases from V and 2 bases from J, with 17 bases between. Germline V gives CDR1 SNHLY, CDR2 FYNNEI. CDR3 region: CASSVGSGEGQETQYF. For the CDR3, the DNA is TGTGCCAGCAGTGTGGGGTCAGGGGAGGGTCAAGAGACCCAGTACTTC.

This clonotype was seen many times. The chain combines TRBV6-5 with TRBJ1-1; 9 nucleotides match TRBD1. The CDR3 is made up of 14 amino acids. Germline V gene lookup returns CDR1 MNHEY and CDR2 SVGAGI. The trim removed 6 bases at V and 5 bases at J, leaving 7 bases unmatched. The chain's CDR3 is CASRVTGGVTEAFF. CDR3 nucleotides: TGTGCCAGCAGAGTTACAGGGGGCGTAACTGAAGCTTTCTTT.